Listed here are 10 T cell receptor beta chains from one sample, sequenced in a study of OX40 agonist ivuxolimab in advanced cancers. The assay was immunoSEQ multiplex PCR, and TCRdb's table has in-frame clones only and misses some. Of under 45,000 clones in the sample, about 81% were seen once. The sequencing here drew on CD4+ or CD8+ T cells sorted from blood, taken in a trial of the OX40 agonist ivuxolimab. The source is an adult with an advanced solid tumor such as melanoma, head and neck, liver or kidney cancer.

The chain is built from TRBV7-9 and TRBJ2-7; D not certain. Germline V gene sequence: CDR1 SEHNR, CDR2 FQNEAQ (reference sequence). CDR3 length: 13 residues. V lost 5 bases and J lost 2, with 10 bases in between. CDR3 protein: CASSPPEAYEQYV. CDR3 nucleotides: TGTGCCAGCAGCCCACCTGAGGCCTACGAGCAGTACGTC.

This clone was detected once. The J gene is TRBJ1-3, the V gene TRBV5-3, with a tentative D call TRBD1 (5 bases). TRBV5-3 is sorted into the ORF group, with uncertain function. CDR3 size: 16 residues. Trimming pared 4 bases from V and 1 base from J, leaving 15 bases between. The CDR3 spells CARSQPGWTSGNTIYF. The CDR3 DNA is TGTGCCAGAAGCCAGCCTGGGTGGACATCTGGAAACACCATATATTTT.

This chain connects TRBV19 to TRBJ1-2; the D is unclear. The CDR3 loop spans 15 amino acids. Trimming pared 4 bases from V and 2 bases from J, leaving 14 bases between. CDR1 and CDR2 (germline): LNHDA, SQIVND (reference sequence). The CDR3 bases are TGTGCCAGTAGTACCCGGTCAACACCGAACTATGGCTACACCTTC. Residues: CASSTRSTPNYGYTF.

This clone occurred a few times. The rearrangement links TRBV10-3 to TRBJ1-1, with D possibly being TRBD1 (5 bases). V lost 6 bases and J 1 base, leaving 9 bases between the germline ends. This CDR3 contains 13 residues. Looked up from germline, CDR1 is ENHRY and CDR2 is SYGVKD. The CDR3 nucleotides are TGTGCCATCAGCACAGGTACGAACACTGAAGCTTTCTTT. Its protein is CAISTGTNTEAFF.

This chain uses TRBV6-5 with TRBJ1-5, with 9 bases identical to TRBD1. With V trimmed by 2 bases and J by 7 bases, 3 bases remained unmatched. CDR3 length: 14 residues. Germline-derived CDR1 and CDR2 are MNHEY and SVGAGI. CDR3 loop: CASSYQQGAQPQHF. CDR3 sequence (DNA): TGTGCCAGCAGTTACCAACAGGGGGCCCAGCCCCAGCATTTT.

In this sample, this clone turned up once. This sequence joins TRBV2 and TRBJ2-3, with 10 bases that match TRBD2. CDR1 and CDR2 from the germline V gene are SNHLY and FYNNEI. The J segment lost 3 bases and the V segment lost 5 bases, leaving 5 bases of the junction unmatched. The CDR3 contains 15 residues. Here the CDR3 DNA reads TGTGCCAGCAGTAGCGGGAGGGCAGGTACAGATACGCAGTATTTT. Its protein is CASSSGRAGTDTQYF.

This chain uses TRBV14 with TRBJ2-7, with 8 bases that match TRBD1. The length of the CDR3 is 12 residues. Germline V lookup: CDR1 SGHDN, CDR2 FVKESK. After removal of 4 bases from V and 7 bases from J, the junction contained 3 bases not matched to a gene. The CDR3 region has the DNA TGTGCCAGCAGCCTACAGGGGGGTGAGCAGTACTTC. Translation gives CASSLQGGEQYF.

The J gene is TRBJ2-7, the V gene TRBV6-1; D unresolved. The germline CDR1 and CDR2 sequences are MNHNS and SASEGT. The CDR3 has 13 residues. V shed 3 bases and J shed 2 bases, with 8 bases lying between them. Here the CDR3 reads CASSDGPTYEQYV. For the CDR3, the DNA is TGTGCCAGCAGTGACGGCCCAACCTACGAGCAGTACGTC.

The V call is TRBV7-3, the J call TRBJ2-1; D possibly corresponds to TRBD1 (5 bases). V lost 2 bases and J 0 bases, leaving 8 bases between the germline ends. CDR1 and CDR2 (germline): SGHTA, FQGTGA. The CDR3 contains 15 residues. The chain's CDR3 is CASSLQGSSYNEQFF. CDR3 nucleotides: TGTGCCAGCAGCTTACAGGGAAGCTCCTACAATGAGCAGTTCTTC.

The rearrangement joins TRBV6-5 to TRBJ2-3; TRBD2 agrees at 11 bases. This CDR3 has 15 residues. Germline lookup yields CDR1 MNHEY and CDR2 SVGAGI. V dropped 5 bases and J dropped 1; count of bases not matched to a gene: 2. The CDR3 loop is CASSRSGRGTDTQYF. CDR3 coding DNA: TGTGCCAGCAGTCGTAGCGGGAGGGGCACAGATACGCAGTATTTT.